The rows below give T cell receptor beta chains drawn from one sample of a study of CD8 T cells in ankylosing spondylitis. MiXCR, run by TCRdb on the 5' RACE reads, gives a single entry per CDR3 protein. Found here are approximately 100,000 distinct CDR3 sequences, more than 20% of them singletons; the top ten hold 9% to 15%. Sample: synovial fluid, either unsorted or a sorted T cell fraction (not recorded which). These receptors originate from a male donor with ankylosing spondylitis. Each CDR3 is given with its conserved first and last residue. The D gene is left open where the match is weak. Clone size is stated in some rows and not others, as once, few, many or a class when expanded.

clone_size	v_call	d_call	j_call	cdr3_nt	cdr3_aa
.	TRBV12-3/TRBV12-4	.	TRBJ1-1	TGTGCCAGCAGTTTGGGCAGCAACACTGAAGCTTTCTTT	CASSLGSNTEAFF
many	TRBV11-2	.	TRBJ1-4	TGTGCCAGCAGCTTATTATTACGTGGGGATGAAAAACTGTTTTTT	CASSLLLRGDEKLFF
.	TRBV10-3	.	TRBJ1-1	TGTGCCATCAGTGATATTGCGCACCCGAACACTGAAGCTTTCTTT	CAISDIAHPNTEAFF
.	TRBV3-1	.	TRBJ2-1	TGTGCCAGCAGCCACCCCGGGACCAACGACTACAATGAGCAGTTCTTC	CASSHPGTNDYNEQFF
.	TRBV10-3	.	TRBJ2-7	TGTGCCATCGGACGGGAATCCTACGAGCAGTACTTC	CAIGRESYEQYF
.	TRBV5-6	.	TRBJ1-1	TGTGCCAGCAGCGAGGGACCTGTGAACACTGAAGCTTTCTTT	CASSEGPVNTEAFF
few	TRBV10-3	.	TRBJ1-6	TGTGCCATCAGAGCGGCCGGTTTAATGAATAATAATTCACCCCTCCACTTT	CAIRAAGLMNNNSPLHF
few	TRBV6-5	.	TRBJ1-1	TGTGCCAGCAGTTTGTCATCCGGAGTCACTGAAGCTTTCTTT	CASSLSSGVTEAFF
.	TRBV4-1	TRBD2	TRBJ2-1	TGCGCCAGCAGCCGCGGGACTAGCGGGATCAATGAGCAGTTCTTC	CASSRGTSGINEQFF
.	TRBV30	.	TRBJ1-1	TGTGCCTGGAGTACGAAATTCTTGAACACTGAAGCTTTCTTT	CAWSTKFLNTEAFF
.	TRBV10-3	.	TRBJ1-5	TGTGCCATCAGTGGCAGGGCGAATCAGCCCCAGCATTTT	CAISGRANQPQHF
many	TRBV18	TRBD1	TRBJ1-2	TGTGCCAGCTCCCGAAGGACAGGGAACTATGGCTACACCTTC	CASSRRTGNYGYTF
.	TRBV10-1	.	TRBJ2-2	TGCGCCAGCAGTTATCGGACAGAGAACACCGGGGAGCTGTTTTTT	CASSYRTENTGELFF
.	TRBV29-1	TRBD1	TRBJ1-1	TGCAGCGTTCCTACCGGGACAGTGAACACTGAAGCTTTCTTT	CSVPTGTVNTEAFF
.	TRBV5-6	.	TRBJ1-4	TGTGCCAGCAGCTTCTGGGGACGGGAAAAACTGTTTTTT	CASSFWGREKLFF
.	TRBV7-9	TRBD2	TRBJ2-1	TGTGCCAGCAGCTTAAGCGGGACCTACAATGAGCAGTTCTTC	CASSLSGTYNEQFF
.	TRBV15	TRBD2	TRBJ2-1	TGTGCCACCAGCAGTCCAACTAGCGGCTCCTACAATGAGCAGTTCTTC	CATSSPTSGSYNEQFF
once	TRBV7-2	TRBD2	TRBJ2-1	TGTGCCAGCAGCCCATACCCGACTAGCGGGAGTAATGAGCAGTTCTTC	CASSPYPTSGSNEQFF
many	TRBV12-3/TRBV12-4	TRBD1	TRBJ2-2	TGTGCCAGCAGTTTTACAGGGGGGAACACCGGGGAGCTGTTTTTT	CASSFTGGNTGELFF
large	TRBV7-9	.	TRBJ1-4	TGTGCCAGCAGCCAATTGGGGGATGAAGGAGAAAAACTGTTTTTT	CASSQLGDEGEKLFF